One sample yielded the 13 T cell receptor beta chains listed below, sequenced in a study of molecular identifiers for immune sequencing clone quantification. Using its own MiXCR run on the PCR reads, TCRdb lists one record per CDR3 protein. The sample includes some 100,000 distinct CDR3 sequences, roughly 34% of them seen just once. The sequenced material came from naive CD8+ T cells from blood, with Jurkat cell RNA spiked in. As to subset: FACS-sorted CD8+CD4-CCR7+CD45RA+ naive T cells. These receptors were obtained from a human donor in good health. Some libraries in this study had Jurkat cell RNA spiked in.

The table lists this clonotype with a few counts. The chain carries TRBV13 and TRBJ2-3, with TRBD2 identical over 11 bases. Losses at the gene ends were 4 bases for V and 1 base for J; bases not matched to a gene: 10. Germline V lookup: CDR1 PRHDT, CDR2 FYEKMQ (reference sequence). The CDR3 runs to 18 residues. The CDR3 loop reads CASSSPLAGGPGTDTQYF. DNA for the CDR3: TGTGCCAGCAGCTCTCCCCTAGCGGGAGGCCCGGGCACAGATACGCAGTATTTT.

This clonotype was counted only a few times. An end of the junction differs from the germline gene, which may be a read error. The V and J genes are TRBV6-2 or TRBV6-3 and TRBJ2-3; D possibly corresponds to TRBD1 (6 bases). Germline V gene sequence: CDR1 MNHEY, CDR2 SVGEGT. CDR3 size: 14 residues. The CDR3 spells CASSWDTYTDTQYF. The CDR3 DNA reads as TGCGCCAGCAGCTGGGACACCTACACAGATACGCAGTATTTT.

In regard to this clonotype: This may arise from a read error, as a much more abundant clone is one base away. The V call is TRBV29-1, the J call TRBJ2-7, with D maybe TRBD1 (5 bases). V was clipped by 2 bases and J by 2 bases, with 10 bases between them. This CDR3 comprises 13 residues. CDR1 and CDR2 from the germline V gene are SQVTM and ANQGSEA. Here the CDR3 DNA reads TGCAGCGTTGAAAGCCAGGGCCCCTACGAGCAGTACTTC. This sequence encodes CSVESQGPYEQYF.

Note on this clonotype: This could be a read error, since a much larger clone is one nucleotide away. V is TRBV20-1 and J is TRBJ1-1; D not certain. This CDR3 contains 12 residues. Germline V lookup: CDR1 DFQATT, CDR2 SNEGSKA (reference sequence). Trimming took off 2 bases at V and 6 bases at J, with 10 bases between the two ends. The CDR3 protein is CSARLTTAEAFF. CDR3 coding DNA: TGCAGTGCTAGACTTACCACCGCTGAAGCTTTCTTT.

Of note for this clonotype: A clone one base away is much larger, so this may be a read error. CDR3 DNA sequence: TGTGCCAGCAGTTTCGAAGTTAGCGGTGTCTACGAGCAGTACTTC. It translates to CASSFEVSGVYEQYF. The chain joins TRBV12-3 or TRBV12-4 to TRBJ2-7; a weak D match, TRBD2 (6 bases). The CDR3 sequence is 15 residues long. V lost 3 bases, J lost 3 bases, and 15 bases lay in between.

This chain links TRBV6-2 or TRBV6-3 with TRBJ2-1, with D perhaps TRBD2 (5 bases). Trimming took 6 bases from V and 5 from J, leaving 29 bases between them. Germline V gene data show CDR1 as MNHEY and CDR2 as SVGEGT. The CDR3 totals 19 residues. The CDR3 bases are TGTGCCAGCAGGCCCTGGCCATACACCGACTGGACCGGGGACAATGAGCAGTTCTTC. As protein: CASRPWPYTDWTGDNEQFF.

The sample holds a few counts of this clonotype. CDR3 bases: TGTGCCAGCAGCTCGGACACCTCCTACGAGCAGTACTTC. As protein: CASSSDTSYEQYF. The chain has TRBV2 and TRBJ2-7; the D gene is possibly TRBD1 (5 bases). CDR1 is SNHLY, CDR2 FYNNEI, per germline. The CDR3 extends over 13 amino acids. V was clipped by 6 bases and J by 0 bases, with 9 bases between them.

Comment on this clonotype: One base away lies a much larger clone, so this may be a sequencing read error. The CDR3 ends on some other residue instead of the conserved phenylalanine or tryptophan, so this is likely a read error. The chain joins TRBV28 to TRBJ1-6; no definite D call. There are 15 residues in the CDR3. Germline CDR1 reads MDHEN; CDR2 reads SYDVKM. With 5 bases removed from V and 10 bases from J, the gap between germline ends came to 18 bases. The DNA of the CDR3 is TGTGCCAGCAGTCCTACCGGGCCGCTCTTGTCACCCCTCCACCTT. This codes for CASSPTGPLLSPLHL.

This clonotype turned up a few times. The chain recombines TRBV12-3 or TRBV12-4 with TRBJ1-4, with D possibly being TRBD1 (5 bases). V lost 3 bases and J lost 14, with 10 bases in between. This CDR3 has 11 amino acids. The CDR3 region is CASSFGGILFF. As DNA, the CDR3 is TGTGCCAGCAGTTTCGGGGGTATTCTGTTTTTT.

This clonotype has a count of ten or more. The chain links TRBV7-2 to TRBJ2-2, with 13 bases that match TRBD2. Germline loops: CDR1 SGHTA, CDR2 FQGNSA. V was clipped by 8 bases and J by 2 bases; unmatched bases: 11. This CDR3 contains 18 residues. The CDR3 DNA is TGTGCCAGCCCTACTCAGACTAGCGGGAGGCCAAACACCGGGGAGCTGTTTTTT. It codes for CASPTQTSGRPNTGELFF.

This rearrangement joins TRBV6-2 or TRBV6-3 to TRBJ2-3, with TRBD2 identical over 9 bases. Germline assignment: CDR1 MNHEY and CDR2 SVGEGT. Losses at the gene ends were 2 bases for V and 5 bases for J; bases not matched to a gene: 5. The CDR3 covers 15 residues. In DNA form, the CDR3 reads TGTGCCAGCAGTTACCTAGCGGGACGGTTAGATACGCAGTATTTT. Translation gives CASSYLAGRLDTQYF.

This clonotype appeared a few times. This clone may be a read error of a much larger clone one base away. The V and J genes are TRBV7-8 and TRBJ2-6; no definite D call. In germline, CDR1 is SGHVS, CDR2 FQNEAQ. The CDR3 spans 15 residues. Trimming removed 4 bases at V and 0 bases at J, with 7 bases between. The CDR3 is CASSSPSSGANVLTF. The CDR3 nucleotides read TGTGCCAGCAGCTCCCCCTCCTCTGGGGCCAACGTCCTGACTTTC.

The table lists this clonotype with a few counts. The rearrangement joins TRBV27 to TRBJ2-7, with D maybe TRBD2 (7 bases). Germline V lookup: CDR1 MNHEY, CDR2 SMNVEV (reference sequence). The CDR3 runs 15 residues. The V end lost 2 bases, the J end lost 2 bases, and 13 bases lay between the germline ends. This CDR3 is CASSLTGGKTYEQYF. CDR3 nucleotides: TGTGCCAGCAGTTTAACGGGGGGCAAAACCTACGAGCAGTACTTC.